Given below is one TCR beta chain in context. The CDR3 is 17 amino acids. V was clipped by 1 base and J by 2 bases, with 17 bases between them. Germline V gene sequence: CDR1 SGHNT, CDR2 YENEEA. These data come from a study of cytomegalovirus exposure and HLA in healthy donors. The donors were in the roughly 110-subject validation cohort, distinct from the roughly 600-subject first cohort. TCRdb keeps only in-frame clones here, not all; method: immunoSEQ multiplex PCR. The sample lists 110,000 or so clones, approximately 87% occurring once. This TCR derives from a woman aged 30 to 39 in good health and CMV-seronegative. Material for sequencing was PBMCs. The rearrangement joins TRBV11-3 to TRBJ1-1; the D is unclear. CDR3 bases: TGTGCCAGCAGCTTAGTGGGCACCCAAATTCCCAACACTGAAGCTTTCTTT. Translated, it gives CASSLVGTQIPNTEAFF.